A single sample is the source of the 30 T cell receptor beta chains below, sequenced in a study of T-cell reconstitution after alpha-beta-depleted transplantation in children. Construction of the TCRbeta library involved unique molecular identifiers. Each CDR3 protein gets one entry after TCRdb re-called the PCR reads with MiXCR. This sample yields around 420,000 distinct CDR3 sequences, of which about a sixth are seen a single time; roughly 27% belongs to the top ten. The starting material was PBMCs, mostly from graft donor cells, obtained 360 days after TCRalphabeta/CD19-depleted stem cell transplant. These receptor sequences come from a boy under two years old who had a stem cell transplant for Wiskott-Aldrich syndrome, so the T cells may come from the graft donor.

This clonotype was counted only a few times. The J gene is TRBJ2-3, the V gene TRBV5-1; 7 nucleotides align to TRBD1. The CDR3 is made up of 15 amino acids. CDR1 is SGHRS, CDR2 YFSETQ, per germline. The V segment lost 4 bases and the J segment 1 base; nucleotides outside the gene matches: 6. CDR3 in DNA: TGCGCCAGCAGCCCCCATGGACAGGGCACAGATACGCAGTATTTT. Its protein is CASSPHGQGTDTQYF.

The rearrangement joins TRBV20-1 to TRBJ1-1, with D possibly being TRBD1 (6 bases). The germline V gene has CDR1 DFQATT and CDR2 SNEGSKA (reference sequence). The CDR3 loop spans 15 amino acids. V lost 0 bases and J 0 bases, leaving 11 bases between the germline ends. CDR3 nucleotides: TGCAGTGCTAGAGATCCCGGGGGCCTGAACACTGAAGCTTTCTTT. Residues: CSARDPGGLNTEAFF.

This clonotype was detected a few times. The rearrangement links TRBV6-2 or TRBV6-3 to TRBJ1-1; D unclear. V dropped 5 bases and J dropped 1 base, with 8 bases sitting between them. Germline V gene lookup returns CDR1 MNHEY and CDR2 SVGEGT. The CDR3 is 13 amino acids. The CDR3 sequence is CASSKQTNTEAFF. CDR3 DNA: TGTGCCAGCAGTAAACAGACGAACACTGAAGCTTTCTTT.

The V and J genes are TRBV7-8 and TRBJ2-3; D possibly corresponds to TRBD1 (5 bases). Trimming pared 1 base from V and 2 bases from J, leaving 13 bases between. Germline CDR1 and CDR2: SGHVS and FQNEAQ. The CDR3 covers 16 residues. The CDR3 DNA reads TGTGCCAGCAGCTTAGGTGGACATGGACCCACAGATACGCAGTATTTT. Its protein is CASSLGGHGPTDTQYF.

This clonotype was picked up many times. The gene calls are TRBV12-3 or TRBV12-4 and TRBJ2-7; no reliable D call. The CDR3 has 14 amino acids. V was clipped by 3 bases and J by 1 base, with 10 bases between them. The chain's CDR3 is CASSFKGGSYEQYF. Here the CDR3 DNA reads TGTGCCAGCAGTTTCAAGGGCGGTTCCTACGAGCAGTACTTC.

J is TRBJ2-4 and V is TRBV20-1; D is uncertain. The CDR3 sequence is 13 residues long. V was shortened by 3 bases and J by 1 base, with 7 bases between the two germline ends. Germline CDR1 reads DFQATT; CDR2 reads SNEGSKA (reference sequence). The CDR3 region has the DNA TGCAGTGCTAGGAAGGTGGCCAAAAACATTCAGTACTTC. Residues: CSARKVAKNIQYF.

The chain is built from TRBV10-3 and TRBJ2-5; D might be TRBD2 (5 bases). The V end lost 8 bases, the J end lost 5 bases, and 9 bases lay between the germline ends. This CDR3 region has 11 residues. CDR1 is ENHRY, CDR2 SYGVKD, per germline. CDR3 nucleotides: TGTGCCATCGGGAGAAGGGAGACCCAGTACTTC. This encodes CAIGRRETQYF.

This chain joins TRBV12-3 or TRBV12-4 and TRBJ2-3; no firm D call. The V end lost 8 bases, the J end lost 4 bases, and 16 bases lay between the germline ends. The CDR3 runs to 14 residues. CDR3 sequence reads: CASPGPVWSDTQYF. For the CDR3, the DNA is TGTGCCAGCCCAGGCCCGGTTTGGTCAGATACGCAGTATTTT.

This chain links TRBV27 with TRBJ2-5; 9 nucleotides line up with TRBD1. The germline CDR1 and CDR2 sequences are MNHEY and SMNVEV (reference sequence). V lost 4 bases to trimming and J lost 1 base; unmatched junction nucleotides: 10. This CDR3 has 17 amino acids. The CDR3 coding sequence is TGTGCCAGCAGTTCTCTCGGGACAGGGATTTTCCAAGAGACCCAGTACTTC. Residues: CASSSLGTGIFQETQYF.

This chain connects TRBV12-3 or TRBV12-4 to TRBJ2-7; 7 positions agree with TRBD2. The CDR3 has 16 amino acids. Trimming at V came to 3 bases and at J to 6 bases, leaving 14 bases not matched to a gene. CDR3 sequence reads: CASSFGLGGRASEQYF. The CDR3 nucleotides read TGTGCCAGCAGTTTTGGGTTGGGAGGGAGGGCCTCCGAGCAGTACTTC.

This CDR3 is CASSADIKTQYF. The CDR3 coding sequence is TGCGCCAGCAGCGCGGACATAAAGACCCAGTACTTC. The chain has TRBV10-2 and TRBJ2-5, with D possibly being TRBD1 (5 bases). In germline, CDR1 is WSHSY, CDR2 SAAADI. The CDR3 sequence is 12 residues long. Trimming shortened V by 6 bases and J by 6 bases, and 11 bases separated the two germline ends.

The chain is built from TRBV12-3 or TRBV12-4 and TRBJ2-1, with 11 bases aligning to TRBD2. CDR3 size: 17 residues. The junction had 16 bases not matched to a gene; V was cut back by 6 bases and J by 9 bases. CDR3 bases: TGTGCCAGCAGGCACTTAGCGGTAGCGGGAGGGCCCGGTGAGCAGTTCTTC. It specifies CASRHLAVAGGPGEQFF.

This sequence joins TRBV24-1 and TRBJ2-5; D is ambiguous. CDR3 length equals 11 residues. Germline CDR1 reads KGHDR; CDR2 reads SFDVKD. V lost 4 bases to trimming and J lost 8 bases, with 7 bases between them. The CDR3 loop reads CATSDTATQYF. In DNA form, the CDR3 reads TGTGCCACCAGTGACACCGCTACCCAGTACTTC.

The rearrangement links TRBV18 to TRBJ2-3; TRBD2 matches 8 bases. V gave up 1 base and J gave up 2 bases; unmatched junction bases: 5. The germline V gene has CDR1 KGHSH and CDR2 LQKENI. The CDR3 extends over 16 amino acids. The CDR3 is CASSPLAGGYTDTQYF. The CDR3 nucleotides are TGTGCCAGCTCACCACTTGCGGGGGGTTACACAGATACGCAGTATTTT.

The rearrangement links TRBV12-3 or TRBV12-4 to TRBJ2-1; no reliable D call. Trimming stripped 4 bases from V and 2 bases from J, with 12 bases between. The CDR3 consists of 15 residues. Here the CDR3 reads CASSWPRKTYNEQFF. The CDR3 coding sequence is TGTGCCAGCAGTTGGCCCCGGAAGACCTACAATGAGCAGTTCTTC.

The V gene is TRBV4-2, the J gene TRBJ2-1; 8 bases line up with TRBD2. Per the germline V gene, CDR1 is LGHNA and CDR2 is YNFKEQ. The V gene end was trimmed by 4 bases and the J gene end by 2 bases; junction bases not matched to a gene: 7. The CDR3 has 16 residues. The CDR3 sequence is CASSPLAGLTYNEQFF. In nucleotides, the CDR3 is TGTGCCAGCAGCCCGCTAGCGGGCCTCACCTACAATGAGCAGTTCTTC.

The V call is TRBV7-6, the J call TRBJ1-5; TRBD1 agrees at 7 bases. The germline V gene encodes CDR1 SGHVS and CDR2 FNYEAQ. This CDR3 has 13 amino acids. V dropped 8 bases and J dropped 4; count of bases not matched to a gene: 5. CDR3 protein: CASSQGQNQPQHF. In DNA form, the CDR3 reads TGTGCCAGCTCACAGGGGCAGAATCAGCCCCAGCATTTT. The whole variable domain, remainder taken from reference TRBV7-6 and TRBJ1-5, is GAGVSQSPRYKVTKRGQDVALRCDPISGHVSLYWYRQALGQGPEFLTYFNYEAQQDKSGLPNDRFSAERPEGSISTLTIQRTEQRDSAMYRCASSQGQNQPQHFGDGTRLSIL.

The genes are TRBV4-3 and TRBJ2-6; unclear D gene. There are 16 residues in the CDR3. Germline lookup yields CDR1 LGHNA and CDR2 YSLEER. V lost 0 bases to trimming and J lost 3 bases, with 9 bases between them. CDR3 region: CASSQEDRFGANVLTF. The CDR3 DNA reads as TGCGCCAGCAGCCAAGAAGATCGGTTTGGGGCCAACGTCCTGACTTTC.

Points on this clonotype: The junction departs from germline at one end; a sequencing error may be responsible. The genes are TRBV20-1 and TRBJ2-7, with 9 bases fitting TRBD2. The CDR3 covers 13 residues. Germline CDR1 reads DFQATT; CDR2 reads SNEGSKA (reference sequence). CDR3 in amino acids: CSPRGLAHYEQYF. CDR3 sequence (DNA): TGCAGTCCTAGGGGACTAGCACACTACGAGCAGTACTTC.

The rearrangement joins TRBV20-1 to TRBJ2-1, with 8 bases fitting TRBD2. There are 15 residues in the CDR3. CDR1 is DFQATT, CDR2 SNEGSKA, per germline (reference sequence). J was trimmed by 4 bases and V by 0 bases; bases with no gene match: 5. The CDR3 spells CSARDIQRGYNEQFF. As DNA, the CDR3 is TGCAGTGCTAGAGATATCCAGCGGGGGTACAATGAGCAGTTCTTC.

This chain uses TRBV13 with TRBJ2-1, with TRBD1 matching 8 bases. The germline CDR1 and CDR2 sequences are PRHDT and FYEKMQ (reference sequence). Losses at the gene ends were 5 bases for V and 6 bases for J; bases not matched to a gene: 9. The CDR3 spans 15 residues. CDR3 amino acids: CASSKTGTGRNEQFF. CDR3 DNA sequence: TGTGCCAGCAGCAAAACCGGGACAGGTCGCAATGAGCAGTTCTTC.

J is TRBJ1-5 and V is TRBV30; possible D gene TRBD1, 6 bases. Germline V lookup: CDR1 GTSNPN, CDR2 SVGIG (reference sequence). This CDR3 region has 15 residues. Between the trimmed V and J ends, which lost 1 base and 4 bases, there was a span of 14 bases. The CDR3 reads CAWSDPGHLNQPQHF. CDR3 nucleotides: TGTGCCTGGAGTGATCCGGGACATCTAAATCAGCCCCAGCATTTT.

This clonotype was observed a handful of times. V is TRBV12-3 or TRBV12-4 and J is TRBJ2-7; D ambiguous. V was pared by 2 bases and J by 0 bases, with 8 bases between. The CDR3 loop spans 14 amino acids. The chain's CDR3 is CASSLRQLSYEQYF. The CDR3 DNA follows: TGTGCCAGCAGTTTAAGGCAGCTCTCCTACGAGCAGTACTTC.

This clonotype was seen a few times. V and J are TRBV7-9 and TRBJ2-3; no clear D. The CDR3 has 14 residues. With 7 bases removed from V and 4 bases from J, the gap between germline ends came to 15 bases. CDR1 is SEHNR and CDR2 is FQNEAQ in the germline V gene (reference sequence). This chain's CDR3 is CASTHHRSADTQYF. The CDR3 DNA sequence: TGTGCCAGCACACACCATAGGAGTGCAGATACGCAGTATTTT.

This clonotype appeared a few times. The chain is built from TRBV10-3 and TRBJ1-2; TRBD1 matches 7 bases. The trim removed 6 bases at V and 0 bases at J, leaving 7 bases unmatched. Germline values: CDR1 ENHRY, CDR2 SYGVKD. CDR3 length: 15 residues. The CDR3 spells CAIRAGTASNYGYTF. The CDR3 nucleotides read TGTGCCATCAGGGCCGGGACAGCGTCTAACTATGGCTACACCTTC.

This chain uses TRBV4-3 with TRBJ2-4; D is possibly TRBD1 (7 bases). V gave up 1 base and J gave up 7 bases, with 17 bases separating them. Germline V gene data show CDR1 as LGHNA and CDR2 as YSLEER. CDR3 length: 16 residues. CDR3 in DNA: TGCGCCAGCAGCCAAGGGAGACACGGAGGGGGCAACATTCAGTACTTC. Amino acids: CASSQGRHGGGNIQYF.

This clonotype was recorded a few times. The chain has TRBV4-2 and TRBJ2-7, with 13 positions matching TRBD2. This CDR3 has 18 amino acids. Germline CDR1 LGHNA, CDR2 YNFKEQ. The V gene end was trimmed by 4 bases and the J gene end by 3 bases; junction bases not matched to a gene: 12. CDR3 sequence reads: CASSPSRTSGSPVYEQYF. The CDR3 DNA sequence: TGTGCCAGCAGCCCCTCACGGACTAGCGGGAGTCCCGTCTACGAGCAGTACTTC.

This chain connects TRBV12-3 or TRBV12-4 to TRBJ2-6, with D perhaps assigned TRBD1 or TRBD2 (6 bases each). The CDR3 is 20 residues long. The V gene lost 5 bases and the J gene lost 0 bases, with 23 bases spanning the gap. CDR3 in DNA: TGTGCCAGCAGTCGTTACGAACGCGGGACACTCCCCTCTGGGGCCAACGTCCTGACTTTC. Protein: CASSRYERGTLPSGANVLTF.

This clonotype showed up just a few times. The rearrangement uses TRBV5-1 and TRBJ2-5, with D tentatively TRBD2 (5 bases). Germline-derived CDR1 and CDR2 are SGHRS and YFSETQ. This CDR3 is built from 14 residues. Trimming pared 0 bases from V and 4 bases from J, leaving 10 bases between. DNA of the CDR3: TGCGCCAGCAGCTTGGTAGAGGGTGCAGAGACCCAGTACTTC. Translation: CASSLVEGAETQYF.

V gene TRBV4-2 combines with J gene TRBJ2-7; maybe TRBD1 (5 bases). The germline V and J ends were trimmed by 1 base and 2 bases, with 18 bases remaining between them. The CDR3 runs to 17 residues. The germline CDR1 and CDR2 sequences are LGHNA and YNFKEQ. The CDR3 DNA reads TGTGCCAGCAGCCAAGCCACCAGGGAAAGGATTCCCTACGAGCAGTACTTC. Its translation is CASSQATRERIPYEQYF.